The 5 T cell receptor beta chains below come from one sample, sequenced in a study of blood T cell repertoires in COVID-19. Some clones are missing from TCRdb's copy, which holds only in-frame ones; the method was immunoSEQ multiplex PCR. This sample has some 220,000 clones; less than 90% occur once, and the top ten carry 2.6%. The source material was PBMCs or T cells enriched from blood (not recorded which). These receptors originate from a woman aged 25 to 39 who had recovered from COVID-19.

This chain joins TRBV7-3 and TRBJ2-1, with 14 bases lining up with TRBD2. The CDR3 runs to 17 residues. CDR1 SGHTA and CDR2 FQGTGA come from the germline V gene. Losses at the gene ends were 5 bases for V and 4 bases for J; bases not matched to a gene: 7. The CDR3 coding sequence is TGTGCCAGCAGCCCGGGACTAGCGGGGGCTACTTACAATGAGCAGTTCTTC. Its translation is CASSPGLAGATYNEQFF. The variable domain in full, completed from reference TRBV7-3 and TRBJ2-1, reads GAGVSQTPSNKVTEKGKYVELRCDPISGHTALYWYRQSLGQGPEFLIYFQGTGAADDSGLPNDRFFAVRPEGSVSTLKIQRTERGDSAVYLCASSPGLAGATYNEQFFGPGTRLTVL.

This clone was observed a single time. The chain combines TRBV27 with TRBJ2-7, with D possibly matching TRBD1 (5 bases). V was pared by 0 bases and J by 2 bases, with 8 bases between. Germline V gives CDR1 MNHEY, CDR2 SMNVEV (reference sequence). The CDR3 extends over 14 amino acids. The CDR3: CASSLSPGPYEQYF. CDR3 bases: TGTGCCAGCAGTTTATCTCCAGGGCCCTACGAGCAGTACTTC.

In this sample, this clone turned up once. The chain is built from TRBV2 and TRBJ2-3, with 8 bases lining up with TRBD2. The trim removed 5 bases at V and 5 bases at J, leaving 12 bases unmatched. The CDR3 totals 16 residues. Germline CDR1 is SNHLY and CDR2 is FYNNEI. The CDR3 reads CASSYLPGGRGDTQYF. The DNA of the CDR3 is TGTGCCAGCAGTTATCTTCCGGGGGGGAGGGGAGATACGCAGTATTTT.

This sequence joins TRBV7-9 and TRBJ2-3; tentatively, D is TRBD1 (5 bases). This CDR3 contains 14 residues. The ends were cut back, 3 bases at V and 5 bases at J, with 12 bases in the middle. CDR1 is SEHNR and CDR2 is FQNEAQ in the germline V gene (reference sequence). The CDR3 DNA is TGTGCCAGCAGCTTCGCCCGCAGGGTAGATACGCAGTATTTT. It yields the protein CASSFARRVDTQYF.

The genes are TRBV9 and TRBJ2-7, with TRBD1 matching 9 bases. V gave up 4 bases and J gave up 3 bases; unmatched junction bases: 8. The CDR3 covers 15 residues. Germline loops: CDR1 SGDLS, CDR2 YYNGEE. The DNA of the CDR3 is TGTGCCAGCAGCCCACGGGACAGGGTATTCTACGAGCAGTACTTC. This gives the protein CASSPRDRVFYEQYF.